A single sample gave rise to the 27 T cell receptor beta chains below, sequenced in a study of T cell changes during pregnancy in multiple sclerosis. Sequencing was performed with immunoSEQ multiplex PCR; in TCRdb, only in-frame clones are kept and a portion is missing. The table records under 75,000 clones, 92% of them present only once. The material sequenced was CD4+ T cells from peripheral blood mononuclear cells, taken after pregnancy. The receptors were gathered from a female donor with multiple sclerosis, enrolled in a pregnancy study.

The table lists this clone with a count of one. The chain is built from TRBV11-2 and TRBJ2-1, with TRBD2 identical over 8 bases. Looked up from germline, CDR1 is SGHAT and CDR2 is FQNNGV. Germline trimming cut 1 base from V and 8 bases from J; bases unmatched to any gene: 10. The CDR3 is 16 residues long. The CDR3 nucleotides are TGTGCCAGCAGCTTAGTAGGGACTAGGGGTGGGGATGAGCAGTTCTTC. Residues: CASSLVGTRGGDEQFF.

CDR3 nucleotide sequence: TGTGCCAGCAGGGGGCTAGCGGAAAACAATGAGCAGTTCTTC. The encoded protein is CASRGLAENNEQFF. This sequence joins TRBV28 and TRBJ2-1; 7 nucleotides match TRBD2. The CDR3 sequence is 14 residues long. CDR1 and CDR2 from the germline V gene are MDHEN and SYDVKM. Losses at the gene ends were 6 bases for V and 5 bases for J; bases not matched to a gene: 7.

The rearrangement links TRBV28 to TRBJ1-2; no clear D. Germline loops: CDR1 MDHEN, CDR2 SYDVKM. This CDR3 contains 14 residues. V gave up 5 bases and J gave up 8 bases, with 18 bases separating them. CDR3: CASSLPPELGGYTF. CDR3 in DNA: TGTGCCAGCAGTCTTCCCCCGGAGCTTGGGGGCTACACCTTC.

In this sample, this clone turned up once. The genes are TRBV28 and TRBJ2-1, with D possibly TRBD2 on 6 matching bases. The CDR3 loop spans 15 amino acids. Germline V gene sequence: CDR1 MDHEN, CDR2 SYDVKM. V lost 3 bases to trimming and J lost 8 bases, with 17 bases between them. The CDR3, as DNA: TGTGCCAGCAGTTTCAGCGGGCTCATAGGTTATGAGCAGTTCTTC. As protein: CASSFSGLIGYEQFF.

The chain combines TRBV25-1 with TRBJ1-1; D call uncertain. With 2 bases removed from V and 2 bases from J, the gap between germline ends came to 12 bases. Germline CDR1 and CDR2: MGHDK and SYGVNS. The CDR3 runs 15 residues. The CDR3 DNA sequence: TGTGCCAGCAGTGAAGGGCGCACCGCAAACACTGAAGCTTTCTTT. It is translated as CASSEGRTANTEAFF.

The V gene is TRBV15, the J gene TRBJ2-2; 12 bases are shared with TRBD2. Germline CDR1 reads LNHNV; CDR2 reads YYDKDF (reference sequence). The CDR3 loop spans 16 amino acids. The junction had 7 bases not matched to a gene; V was cut back by 6 bases and J by 5 bases. CDR3 nucleotide sequence: TGTGCCACCAGGTCTAGCGGGGGGGCGGGAACCGGGGAGCTGTTTTTT. It translates to CATRSSGGAGTGELFF.

CDR3 sequence (DNA): TGTGCCAGCAGTTTATGGACATTTGGTGAGCAGTTCTTC. Translating it yields CASSLWTFGEQFF. This chain joins TRBV28 and TRBJ2-1; D is uncertain. The CDR3 totals 13 residues. Trimming removed 0 bases at V and 9 bases at J, with 9 bases between. Germline V gene lookup returns CDR1 MDHEN and CDR2 SYDVKM.

V usage is TRBV19 and J usage is TRBJ1-5; 8 bases map to TRBD1. Germline CDR1 and CDR2: LNHDA and SQIVND (reference sequence). The junction had 3 bases not matched to a gene; V was cut back by 4 bases and J by 4 bases. The CDR3 is made up of 14 amino acids. This CDR3 is CASSTTGGNQPQHF. CDR3 nucleotides: TGTGCCAGTAGTACAACAGGGGGAAATCAGCCCCAGCATTTT.

This rearrangement joins TRBV10-3 to TRBJ2-7; 8 positions match TRBD2. Looked up from germline, CDR1 is ENHRY and CDR2 is SYGVKD. This CDR3 has 13 residues. V lost 5 bases, J lost 6 bases, and 6 bases stayed unmatched. The CDR3 DNA is TGTGCCATCAGTAGCGGGAGCGTCAGCGAGCAGTACTTC. Amino acids: CAISSGSVSEQYF.

For the CDR3, the DNA is TGCGCCAGCAGCCTAGGCCGGTCCGCGAACACCGGGGAGCTGTTTTTT. As protein: CASSLGRSANTGELFF. The chain is built from TRBV10-2 and TRBJ2-2; D gene ambiguous. Trimming shortened V by 6 bases and J by 0 bases, and 14 bases separated the two germline ends. Germline values: CDR1 WSHSY, CDR2 SAAADI. The CDR3 runs 16 residues.

The rearrangement links TRBV28 to TRBJ2-1, with 8 bases identical to TRBD2. This CDR3 is 21 amino acids long. Germline V gene lookup returns CDR1 MDHEN and CDR2 SYDVKM. The junction had 22 bases not matched to a gene; V was cut back by 6 bases and J by 0 bases. CDR3 coding DNA: TGTGCCAGCAGCTTACCCTCGCGGCTAGCGGGCCTAAAGAGCTCCTACAATGAGCAGTTCTTC. This encodes CASSLPSRLAGLKSSYNEQFF. The whole variable domain, remainder taken from reference TRBV28 and TRBJ2-1, is DVKVTQSSRYLVKRTGEKVFLECVQDMDHENMFWYRQDPGLGLRLIYFSYDVKMKEKGDIPEGYSVSREKKERFSLILESASTNQTSMYLCASSLPSRLAGLKSSYNEQFFGPGTRLTVL.

This clone is a singleton in its sample. The rearrangement joins TRBV5-1 to TRBJ2-7; 8 nucleotides agree with TRBD2. The V gene's germline CDR1 is SGHRS and CDR2 YFSETQ. This CDR3 has 15 residues. V lost 2 bases, J lost 3 bases, and 7 bases stayed unmatched. The CDR3 nucleotides read TGCGCCAGCAGCTTCCTTACTAGCGGAGACTACGAGCAGTACTTC. Translating gives CASSFLTSGDYEQYF. Supplemented by reference TRBV5-1 and TRBJ2-7, the full variable domain reads KAGVTQTPRYLIKTRGQQVTLSCSPISGHRSVSWYQQTPGQGLQFLFEYFSETQRNKGNFPGRFSGRQFSNSRSEMNVSTLELGDSALYLCASSFLTSGDYEQYFGPGTRLTVT.

J is TRBJ2-2 and V is TRBV5-1; 7 bases match TRBD1. The germline V gene encodes CDR1 SGHRS and CDR2 YFSETQ. The trim removed 6 bases at V and 2 bases at J, leaving 10 bases unmatched. The CDR3 covers 16 residues. In DNA, the CDR3 is TGCGCCAGCATGGGACAGCCGATAATAAACACCGGGGAGCTGTTTTTT. Translated, it gives CASMGQPIINTGELFF.

The chain employs TRBV5-1 and TRBJ2-2; 8 bases map to TRBD1. V dropped 3 bases and J dropped 0; count of bases not matched to a gene: 7. The germline gives CDR1 SGHRS, CDR2 YFSETQ. CDR3 length: 17 amino acids. In DNA, the CDR3 is TGCGCCAGCAGCTCTTGGCCGACAGGGGCGAACACCGGGGAGCTGTTTTTT. This codes for CASSSWPTGANTGELFF.

This clone has only a few counts. V gene TRBV5-6 combines with J gene TRBJ1-1, with D possibly matching TRBD1 (6 bases). Germline lookup yields CDR1 SGHDT and CDR2 YYEEEE. Deletions cut 4 bases from V and 6 bases from J, with 13 bases between. This CDR3 contains 13 residues. This CDR3 reads CASSRDRISEAFF. The DNA of the CDR3 is TGTGCCAGCAGCCGTGACAGGATATCTGAAGCTTTCTTT.

The chain joins TRBV28 to TRBJ2-7; 8 nucleotides agree with TRBD2. J lost 5 bases, V lost 6 bases, and 9 bases had no gene match. Germline V gives CDR1 MDHEN, CDR2 SYDVKM. The CDR3 extends over 14 amino acids. The CDR3 region is CASSRSGSYHEQYF. For the CDR3, the DNA is TGTGCCAGCAGCCGAAGCGGGAGTTACCACGAGCAGTACTTC.

CDR3 region: CASSLIGTGNFISYNEQFF. CDR3 nucleotides: TGCGCCAGCAGCTTGATTGGGACAGGTAATTTTATTTCCTACAATGAGCAGTTCTTC. The chain couples TRBV5-1 to TRBJ2-1, with TRBD1 matching 8 bases. Germline V lookup: CDR1 SGHRS, CDR2 YFSETQ. This CDR3 has 19 residues. Germline trimming cut 1 base from V and 1 base from J; bases unmatched to any gene: 13.

This clone was seen once. The rearrangement links TRBV28 to TRBJ2-7, with 8 bases identical to TRBD2. CDR3 length: 13 residues. Unmatched junction bases numbered 9, after V lost 11 bases and J lost 3 bases. Per the germline V gene, CDR1 is MDHEN and CDR2 is SYDVKM. The CDR3 loop reads CACGSGSVYEQYF. CDR3 coding DNA: TGTGCCTGCGGCAGCGGGAGTGTCTACGAGCAGTACTTC.

The V gene is TRBV29-1, the J gene TRBJ2-1, with TRBD2 as a possible D gene (6 bases). Germline V gives CDR1 SQVTM, CDR2 ANQGSEA. This CDR3 has 15 residues. V was trimmed by 6 bases and J by 4 bases, leaving 19 bases between them. The CDR3 sequence: CSVPPAGRGYNEQFF. CDR3 bases: TGCAGCGTCCCCCCAGCGGGCCGTGGGTACAATGAGCAGTTCTTC.

The chain has TRBV19 and TRBJ1-5; D ambiguous. Trimming stripped 7 bases from V and 2 bases from J, with 15 bases between. The CDR3 is 15 amino acids. Germline V gene data show CDR1 as LNHDA and CDR2 as SQIVND (reference sequence). CDR3 nucleotide sequence: TGTGCCAGTAAAAGTGAATGGCAGGGCAATCAGCCCCAGCATTTT. Its translation is CASKSEWQGNQPQHF. Full variable domain (rest looked up from reference TRBV19 and TRBJ1-5): DGGITQSPKYLFRKEGQNVTLSCEQNLNHDAMYWYRQDPGQGLRLIYYSQIVNDFQKGDIAEGYSVSREKKESFPLTVTSAQKNPTAFYLCASKSEWQGNQPQHFGDGTRLSIL.

The chain couples TRBV23-1 to TRBJ1-5, with TRBD1 identical over 7 bases. TRBV23-1 is an ORF for which the function is uncertain. The CDR3 covers 19 residues. V shed 0 bases, J shed 0 bases, and the junction held 11 bases outside the gene matches. CDR3 in DNA: TGCGCCAGCAGTCAATCGGGAACAGGGGACAGTTATAGCAATCAGCCCCAGCATTTT. It is translated as CASSQSGTGDSYSNQPQHF.

V is TRBV5-1 and J is TRBJ2-2; 8 bases are shared with TRBD2. The V gene end was trimmed by 0 bases and the J gene end by 8 bases; junction bases not matched to a gene: 6. The length of the CDR3 is 15 residues. The germline CDR1 and CDR2 sequences are SGHRS and YFSETQ. The CDR3 loop reads CASSLGLAGPGELFF. CDR3 sequence (DNA): TGCGCCAGCAGCTTGGGCCTAGCGGGTCCTGGGGAGCTGTTTTTT.

This chain joins TRBV7-9 and TRBJ2-7; 10 bases are shared with TRBD2. V dropped 1 base and J dropped 5; count of bases not matched to a gene: 2. Germline loops: CDR1 SEHNR, CDR2 FQNEAQ (reference sequence). The CDR3 has 14 amino acids. CDR3 nucleotides: TGTGCCAGCAGCTTAGATAGCGGGAGGAACGAGCAGTACTTC. It translates to CASSLDSGRNEQYF.

This clone was observed a single time. V usage is TRBV25-1 and J usage is TRBJ2-2, with TRBD2 matching over 12 bases. V lost 5 bases and J lost 0; bases outside the gene matches: 1. CDR3 length: 16 amino acids. Germline CDR1 is MGHDK and CDR2 is SYGVNS. This CDR3 reads CASSRTSGTNTGELFF. CDR3 in DNA: TGTGCCAGCAGTCGGACTAGCGGGACGAACACCGGGGAGCTGTTTTTT. Variable domain in full (rest from reference TRBV25-1 and TRBJ2-2): EADIYQTPRYLVIGTGKKITLECSQTMGHDKMYWYQQDPGMELHLIHYSYGVNSTEKGDLSSESTVSRIRTEHFPLTLESARPSHTSQYLCASSRTSGTNTGELFFGEGSRLTVL.

This clone was observed a single time. Other DNA sequences from this sample encode an identical CDR3 as well. The chain carries TRBV18 and TRBJ1-4; 7 positions match TRBD1. The CDR3 totals 14 residues. V shed 6 bases, J shed 4 bases, and the junction held 5 bases outside the gene matches. CDR1 KGHSH and CDR2 LQKENI come from the germline V gene. The CDR3 is CASSPGTDNEKLFF. CDR3 nucleotides: TGTGCCAGCTCTCCCGGGACAGATAATGAAAAACTGTTTTTT.

This chain links TRBV7-9 with TRBJ2-1, with TRBD2 identical over 10 bases. The CDR3 has 15 amino acids. V shed 5 bases and J 4 bases; nucleotides not matched to a gene: 5. The germline V gene has CDR1 SEHNR and CDR2 FQNEAQ (reference sequence). The CDR3 protein is CASSQSGRAYNEQFF. CDR3 nucleotides: TGTGCCAGCAGCCAGAGCGGGAGGGCTTACAATGAGCAGTTCTTC.

V usage is TRBV27 and J usage is TRBJ2-7, with 7 bases that match TRBD2. Germline CDR1 and CDR2: MNHEY and SMNVEV (reference sequence). The trim removed 2 bases at V and 5 bases at J, leaving 9 bases unmatched. This CDR3 is 15 amino acids long. The CDR3 loop reads CASSLGLGQGHEQYF. In DNA, the CDR3 is TGTGCCAGCAGTTTAGGACTAGGGCAGGGTCACGAGCAGTACTTC.